The clone carrying this T cell receptor beta chain is a singleton in its sample. These data come from a study of blood T cell repertoires in COVID-19. Original processing methods: Counts of nucleated cells, estimated from reference gene primer amplification, were obtained. Using immunoSEQ multiplex PCR, the repertoire was profiled, and TCRdb retains in-frame clones only, with some absent. V and J calls and clone size follow that table, whereas D and trimming were derived from the DNA. The sample lists around 100,000 clones; 60% to 80% were seen once. V shed 1 base, J shed 4 bases, and the junction held 5 bases outside the gene matches. Germline V gene data show CDR1 as SGHTA and CDR2 as FQGNSA. The length of the CDR3 is 15 residues.

The clonotype was recovered from a man in his fifties or sixties with active or convalescent COVID-19. The sequencing sample was made of peripheral blood. The chain joins TRBV7-2 to TRBJ2-7, with 9 bases that match TRBD2. The CDR3 sequence: CASSLGSSGIYEQYF. In DNA form, the CDR3 reads TGTGCCAGCAGCTTAGGATCTAGCGGGATATACGAGCAGTACTTC. Together with reference TRBV7-2 and TRBJ2-7, the CDR3 gives the full variable domain: GAGVSQSPSNKVTEKGKDVELRCDPISGHTALYWYRQSLGQGLEFLIYFQGNSAPDKSGLPSDRFSAERTGGSVSTLTIQRTQQEDSAVYLCASSLGSSGIYEQYFGPGTRLTVT.